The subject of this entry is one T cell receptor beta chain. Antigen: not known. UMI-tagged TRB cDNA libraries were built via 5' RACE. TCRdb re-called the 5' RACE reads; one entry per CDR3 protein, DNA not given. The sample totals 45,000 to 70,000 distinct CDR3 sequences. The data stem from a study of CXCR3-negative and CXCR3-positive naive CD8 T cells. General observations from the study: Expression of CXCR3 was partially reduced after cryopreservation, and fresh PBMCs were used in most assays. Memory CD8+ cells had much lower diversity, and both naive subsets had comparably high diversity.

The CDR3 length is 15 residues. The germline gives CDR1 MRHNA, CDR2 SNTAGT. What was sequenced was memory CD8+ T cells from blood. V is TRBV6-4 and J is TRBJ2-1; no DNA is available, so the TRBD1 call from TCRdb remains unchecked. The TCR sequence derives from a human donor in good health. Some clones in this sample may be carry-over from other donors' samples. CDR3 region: CASSGFGEGSNEQFF.